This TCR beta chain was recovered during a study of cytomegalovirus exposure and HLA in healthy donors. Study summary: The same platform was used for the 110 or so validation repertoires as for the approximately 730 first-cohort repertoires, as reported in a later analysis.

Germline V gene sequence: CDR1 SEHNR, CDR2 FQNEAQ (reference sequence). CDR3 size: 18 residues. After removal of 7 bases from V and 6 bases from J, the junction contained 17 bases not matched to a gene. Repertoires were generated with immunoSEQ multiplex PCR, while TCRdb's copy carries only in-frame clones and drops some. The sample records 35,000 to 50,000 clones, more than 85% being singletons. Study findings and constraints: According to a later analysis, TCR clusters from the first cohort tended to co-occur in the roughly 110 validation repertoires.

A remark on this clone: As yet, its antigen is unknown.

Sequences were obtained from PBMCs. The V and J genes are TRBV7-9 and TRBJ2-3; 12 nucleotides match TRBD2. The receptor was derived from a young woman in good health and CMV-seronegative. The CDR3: CASTNALGGTSGWDTQYF. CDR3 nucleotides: TGTGCCAGCACCAATGCCTTGGGAGGGACTAGCGGGTGGGATACGCAGTATTTT.